This T cell receptor (beta chain) was sequenced in a study of blood T cell repertoires in COVID-19. Background on the study: Samples of COVID-19 (acute and convalescent) were obtained from the United States, Italy and Spain. The analysed material was cDNA or gDNA that came from T cells, B-cell-depleted T cells, or PBMCs.

Authors' data handling: Scientists estimated how many nucleated cells there were by amplifying reference gene primers. Data came from immunoSEQ multiplex PCR; TCRdb stores just in-frame clones and leaves some out. V, J and clone size were drawn from that table, and D and trimming were deduced from the DNA. The sample lists approximately 120,000 clones, approximately 82% occurring once. The CDR3 covers 15 residues. In germline, CDR1 is MNHEY, CDR2 SMNVEV (reference sequence). The junction had 8 bases not matched to a gene; V was cut back by 5 bases and J by 2 bases. The chain combines TRBV27 with TRBJ1-1, with 7 bases identical to TRBD1. The receptor comes from a woman aged 55 to 70 with acute or convalescent COVID-19. What was sequenced was peripheral blood. CDR3 protein: CASSVTGWGNTEAFF. CDR3 nucleotide sequence: TGTGCCAGCAGTGTGACAGGGTGGGGTAACACTGAAGCTTTCTTT.